This is a list of T cell receptor beta chains from one sample in a study of blood T cell repertoires in COVID-19. The method was immunoSEQ multiplex PCR; TCRdb's version includes in-frame clones alone and lacks a portion of them. The repertoire holds roughly 150,000 clones, roughly four fifths seen once, with roughly 11% in the top ten. Sequencing was performed on peripheral blood. Receptor source: a human donor in a cohort sampled during active COVID-19. CDR3s include the opening cysteine and the closing phenylalanine or tryptophan. The D gene is left open where the match is weak. Expanded clones get a size class; other rows say once, few or many, or leave the size out.

V	D	size	J	CDR3	DNA
TRBV19	-	-	TRBJ2-2	CASRRGEGGYGELFF	TGTGCCAGTAGGAGGGGCGAGGGAGGATACGGGGAGCTGTTTTTT
TRBV13	-	-	TRBJ2-1	CASSLGRVFGQFF	TGTGCCAGCAGCTTAGGCCGGGTGTTCGGGCAGTTCTTC
TRBV5-1	-	once	TRBJ1-1	CASSLEAPRGTEAFF	TGCGCCAGCAGCTTGGAGGCGCCTAGGGGGACTGAAGCTTTCTTT
TRBV11-3	-	-	TRBJ2-2	CASRSTGSGELFF	TGTGCCAGCAGAAGTACAGGGTCCGGGGAGCTGTTTTTT
TRBV9	TRBD2	-	TRBJ2-3	CASSVTAGASSTDTQYF	TGTGCCAGCAGCGTGACAGCGGGGGCCTCTAGCACAGATACGCAGTATTTT
TRBV4-3	-	-	TRBJ2-3	CASSRQNTDTQYF	TGCGCCAGCAGCCGCCAGAACACAGATACGCAGTATTTT
TRBV7-6	TRBD1	-	TRBJ1-1	CASSPRDSQNTEAFF	TGTGCCAGCAGCCCCCGGGACAGTCAGAACACTGAAGCTTTCTTT
TRBV28	TRBD1	-	TRBJ1-1	CASRDHRGQGDTEAFF	TGTGCCAGCAGGGACCACAGGGGGCAGGGGGACACTGAAGCTTTCTTT
TRBV19	TRBD1	-	TRBJ1-1	CASRRTGGAMNTEAFF	TGTGCCAGTAGACGGACAGGGGGAGCCATGAACACTGAAGCTTTCTTT
TRBV7-8	TRBD1	-	TRBJ1-2	CASSLGGQGGYGYTF	TGTGCCAGCAGCTTAGGGGGACAGGGAGGTTATGGCTACACCTTC
TRBV7-9	TRBD2	-	TRBJ2-7	CASSPVRGEIYEQYF	TGTGCCAGCAGCCCGGTACGGGGGGAGATCTACGAGCAGTACTTC